What follows are 14 T cell receptor beta chains derived from one specimen sequenced in a study of early T cells in non-severe SARS-CoV-2 infection. TCRdb ran MiXCR on the 5' RACE reads and lists one entry per CDR3 protein. Of about 44,000 distinct CDR3 sequences in the sample, about 12% were seen once. Sequencing was done on a sample of whole blood. These receptors originate from an adult who was a healthcare worker with PCR-confirmed SARS-CoV-2 infection or an uninfected control (not recorded which).

This clonotype has only a few counts. This chain uses TRBV27 with TRBJ2-7; TRBD1 aligns across 10 bases. The germline V gene encodes CDR1 MNHEY and CDR2 SMNVEV (reference sequence). This CDR3 is built from 14 residues. With 4 bases clipped from V and 2 bases from J, the junction kept 2 bases outside the gene matches. The DNA for the CDR3 is TGTGCCAGCAGTTACGGGACAGGGGCCTACGAGCAGTACTTC. Protein product: CASSYGTGAYEQYF.

The chain joins TRBV28 to TRBJ1-3, with D maybe TRBD1 (5 bases). The length of the CDR3 is 13 residues. The V end was cut by 5 bases, the J end by 7 bases, with 12 bases between. The V gene's germline CDR1 is MDHEN and CDR2 SYDVKM. CDR3 DNA: TGTGCCAGCAGTGGGGGGTCGCGGAACACCATATATTTT. Encoded protein: CASSGGSRNTIYF.

This clonotype came up a few times. V and J are TRBV20-1 and TRBJ2-3, with D hard to call. Germline V CDR1 and CDR2: DFQATT, SNEGSKA (reference sequence). Trimming took off 3 bases at V and 3 bases at J, with 10 bases between the two ends. The CDR3 spans 13 residues. The CDR3 sequence is CSARKKGTDTQYF. The CDR3 DNA is TGCAGTGCTAGGAAAAAGGGTACAGATACGCAGTATTTT.

The chain couples TRBV12-3 or TRBV12-4 to TRBJ2-4; TRBD2 might be the D (6 bases). This CDR3 is 15 amino acids long. V dropped 6 bases and J dropped 4 bases, with 16 bases sitting between them. CDR3 coding DNA: TGTGCCAGCAGCCCGCTCTTGGGGGGAAAAAACATTCAGTACTTC. Translated, it gives CASSPLLGGKNIQYF.

The chain joins TRBV20-1 to TRBJ2-1; weak D call: TRBD2 (7 bases). CDR1 is DFQATT, CDR2 SNEGSKA, per germline (reference sequence). This CDR3 spans 17 amino acids. Trimming cost V 0 bases and J 3 bases, with 18 bases left between them. This CDR3 reads CSARDVKRGAHYNEQFF. CDR3 nucleotides: TGCAGTGCTAGAGATGTGAAACGGGGGGCCCACTACAATGAGCAGTTCTTC.

This chain connects TRBV7-9 to TRBJ2-7; D gene unclear. The CDR3 has 15 residues. Germline CDR1 and CDR2: SEHNR and FQNEAQ (reference sequence). V dropped 5 bases and J dropped 3 bases, with 17 bases sitting between them. CDR3 protein: CASSKTPQEYYEQYF. In DNA, the CDR3 is TGTGCCAGCAGCAAAACCCCCCAGGAATACTACGAGCAGTACTTC. Complete variable domain (other parts from reference TRBV7-9 and TRBJ2-7): DTGVSQNPRHKITKRGQNVTFRCDPISEHNRLYWYRQTLGQGPEFLTYFQNEAQLEKSRLLSDRFSAERPKGSFSTLEIQRTEQGDSAMYLCASSKTPQEYYEQYFGPGTRLTVT.

The chain uses TRBV29-1 and TRBJ1-1, with D possibly TRBD1 on 6 matching bases. The CDR3 contains 13 residues. In germline, CDR1 is SQVTM, CDR2 ANQGSEA. V lost 7 bases, J lost 1 base, and 13 bases lay in between. The CDR3 region has the DNA TGCAGCGCTCGGGGGCAAACGAACACTGAAGCTTTCTTT. This encodes CSARGQTNTEAFF.

This sequence joins TRBV10-3 and TRBJ2-1, with D tentatively TRBD1 (6 bases). The CDR3 contains 13 residues. Germline CDR1 and CDR2: ENHRY and SYGVKD. V gave up 8 bases and J gave up 10 bases, with 18 bases separating them. In DNA form, the CDR3 reads TGTGCCATCTGGGCAGGGGCTTCTGGGGAGCAGTTCTTC. Translation: CAIWAGASGEQFF.

This clonotype was counted a few times. The chain recombines TRBV7-9 with TRBJ1-3, with D possibly matching TRBD1 (5 bases). Deletions cut 5 bases from V and 1 base from J, with 21 bases between. The CDR3 spans 18 residues. In germline, CDR1 is SEHNR, CDR2 FQNEAQ (reference sequence). CDR3 amino acids: CASSPSRQGERSGNTIYF. CDR3 bases: TGTGCCAGCAGCCCCTCCCGGCAGGGAGAAAGATCTGGAAACACCATATATTTT.

This chain joins TRBV4-1 and TRBJ2-1; D remains unclear. Germline CDR1 MGHRA, CDR2 YSYEKL. This CDR3 has 17 amino acids. Trimming stripped 0 bases from V and 0 bases from J, with 12 bases between. For the CDR3, the DNA is TGCGCCAGCAGCCAAGATGGTGGGTCCAGCTCCTACAATGAGCAGTTCTTC. It encodes CASSQDGGSSSYNEQFF.

This clonotype was seen only a few times. The gene calls are TRBV20-1 and TRBJ1-5; D is possibly TRBD1 (6 bases). The V gene lost 6 bases and the J gene lost 3 bases, with 18 bases spanning the gap. The V gene's germline CDR1 is DFQATT and CDR2 SNEGSKA (reference sequence). This CDR3 is built from 15 residues. The CDR3 DNA reads TGCAGTGCCGGAGGTTTGGGGGCGAACAATCAGCCCCAGCATTTT. Amino acids: CSAGGLGANNQPQHF.

Many counts were recorded for this clonotype. The chain has TRBV5-1 and TRBJ2-5; D not certain. V lost 0 bases and J lost 3, with 0 bases in between. Germline CDR1 SGHRS, CDR2 YFSETQ. The CDR3 length is 11 residues. CDR3: CASSLEETQYF. The CDR3, as DNA: TGCGCCAGCAGCTTGGAAGAGACCCAGTACTTC.

In this sample, this clonotype turned up a few times. The chain has TRBV6-4 and TRBJ1-6, with D perhaps matching TRBD1 (6 bases). The ends were cut back, 0 bases at V and 7 bases at J, with 7 bases in the middle. CDR1 and CDR2 (germline): MRHNA, SNTAGT. The CDR3 sequence is 14 residues long. The DNA of the CDR3 is TGTGCCAGCAGTGACTCCACAGGGAATTCACCCCTCCACTTT. Translation gives CASSDSTGNSPLHF.

The chain uses TRBV20-1 and TRBJ2-7, with 7 bases identical to TRBD1. V shed 0 bases and J 7 bases; nucleotides not matched to a gene: 9. This CDR3 spans 14 amino acids. CDR1 DFQATT and CDR2 SNEGSKA come from the germline V gene (reference sequence). Here the CDR3 DNA reads TGCAGTGCTAGAGATGACACGGGACAGAAAGAGCAGTACTTC. It yields the protein CSARDDTGQKEQYF.